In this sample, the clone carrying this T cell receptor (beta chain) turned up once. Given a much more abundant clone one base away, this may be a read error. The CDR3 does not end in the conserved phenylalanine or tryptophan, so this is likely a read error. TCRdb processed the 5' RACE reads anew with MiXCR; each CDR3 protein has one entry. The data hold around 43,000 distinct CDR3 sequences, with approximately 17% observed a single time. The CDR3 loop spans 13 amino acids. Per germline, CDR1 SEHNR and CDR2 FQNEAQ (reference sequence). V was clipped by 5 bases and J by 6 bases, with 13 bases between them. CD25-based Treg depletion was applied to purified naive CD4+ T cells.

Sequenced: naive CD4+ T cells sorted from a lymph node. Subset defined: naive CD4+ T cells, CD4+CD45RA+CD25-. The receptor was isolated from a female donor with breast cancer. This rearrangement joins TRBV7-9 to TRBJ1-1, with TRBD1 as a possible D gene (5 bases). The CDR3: CASSVDNGAEAFL. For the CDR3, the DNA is TGTGCCAGCAGCGTGGACAACGGAGCTGAAGCTTTCTTG.